The next 22 T cell receptor beta chains were all read from a single sample in a study of CD8 T cells in ankylosing spondylitis. TCRdb re-called the 5' RACE reads with MiXCR, one entry per CDR3 protein. The sample records 210,000 or so distinct CDR3 sequences, roughly 25% being singletons. Sequenced: blood, either unsorted or a sorted T cell fraction (not recorded which). The receptors were sampled from a male donor with ankylosing spondylitis or in good health (not recorded which).

This clonotype appeared many times. V and J are TRBV12-3 or TRBV12-4 and TRBJ2-5; 9 bases match TRBD2. The trim removed 2 bases at V and 5 bases at J, leaving 3 bases unmatched. The length of the CDR3 is 14 residues. As DNA, the CDR3 is TGTGCCAGCAGTTTAAACCTAGCGGGGGAGACCCAGTACTTC. Translated: CASSLNLAGETQYF.

This clonotype was observed at least ten times. V gene TRBV12-3 or TRBV12-4 combines with J gene TRBJ2-1; 12 bases are a match to TRBD2. The CDR3 runs to 15 residues. J lost 7 bases, V lost 5 bases, and 6 bases had no gene match. The CDR3 DNA reads as TGTGCCAGCAGTCCACTAGCGGGAGGAGCTAATGAGCAGTTCTTC. As protein: CASSPLAGGANEQFF.

The V call is TRBV7-3, the J call TRBJ2-5; possible D gene TRBD2, 5 bases. The CDR3 spans 13 residues. In germline, CDR1 is SGHTA, CDR2 FQGTGA. V lost 5 bases, J lost 3 bases, and 10 bases lay in between. Here the CDR3 reads CASSKKREETQYF. CDR3 DNA: TGTGCCAGCAGCAAAAAGAGGGAAGAGACCCAGTACTTC. The full variable domain, completed using reference TRBV7-3 and TRBJ2-5, is GAGVSQTPSNKVTEKGKYVELRCDPISGHTALYWYRQSLGQGPEFLIYFQGTGAADDSGLPNDRFFAVRPEGSVSTLKIQRTERGDSAVYLCASSKKREETQYFGPGTRLLVL.

This clonotype came up many times. This rearrangement joins TRBV7-3 to TRBJ2-3, with no clear D. V gave up 3 bases and J gave up 6 bases, with 10 bases separating them. This CDR3 spans 13 amino acids. Germline V gene lookup returns CDR1 SGHTA and CDR2 FQGTGA. The CDR3 coding sequence is TGTGCCAGCAGCTTTGGGGTCACGGATACGCAGTATTTT. Its protein is CASSFGVTDTQYF.

CDR3 protein: CASSLGGTSGRGEQFF. The CDR3 coding sequence is TGTGCCAGCAGCTTGGGGGGGACTAGCGGGAGAGGTGAGCAGTTCTTC. The V and J genes are TRBV7-2 and TRBJ2-1; 14 bases map to TRBD2. This CDR3 comprises 16 residues. Germline trimming cut 3 bases from V and 9 bases from J; bases unmatched to any gene: 7. CDR1 is SGHTA, CDR2 FQGNSA, per germline.

This clonotype was observed at least ten times. The V gene is TRBV10-3, the J gene TRBJ2-1; D not certain. The V and J ends lost 0 bases and 10 bases respectively, with 13 bases between them. In germline, CDR1 is ENHRY, CDR2 SYGVKD. The CDR3 covers 14 residues. The DNA of the CDR3 is TGTGCCATCAGTGAGTCGATTGGTGGGGTGGAGCAGTTCTTC. Translating it yields CAISESIGGVEQFF.

In this sample, this clonotype turned up many times. This chain joins TRBV6-2 or TRBV6-3 and TRBJ2-6; possibly TRBD2 for D (5 bases). This CDR3 region has 20 residues. Trimming stripped 6 bases from V and 0 bases from J, with 24 bases between. Germline assignment: CDR1 MNHEY and CDR2 SVGEGT. The CDR3: CASRRRVVERFSSGANVLTF. The CDR3 coding sequence is TGTGCCAGCAGGCGACGGGTGGTGGAGCGGTTTTCCTCTGGGGCCAACGTCCTGACTTTC.

Ten or more counts support this clonotype. The V and J genes are TRBV22-1 and TRBJ1-5; TRBD1, as called in the table, went unchecked against the DNA. TRBV22-1 is shown as a pseudogene. The CDR3 spans 15 residues. CDR3 protein: CPGSAHRGSCQPQHF. DNA of the CDR3: TGTCCTGGGAGCGCACACAGGGGTTCGTGCCAGCCCCAGCATTTT.

This sequence joins TRBV4-3 and TRBJ2-5; 11 nucleotides line up with TRBD2. From germline, CDR1 is LGHNA and CDR2 YSLEER. V shed 3 bases and J 2 bases; nucleotides not matched to a gene: 2. The CDR3 extends over 15 amino acids. The CDR3 nucleotides are TGCGCCAGCAGCCAGGGACTAGCGGCGCAAGAGACCCAGTACTTC. Amino acid sequence: CASSQGLAAQETQYF.

At least ten counts were recorded for this clonotype. V gene TRBV5-1 combines with J gene TRBJ2-3, with D unresolved. Per the germline V gene, CDR1 is SGHRS and CDR2 is YFSETQ. V lost 7 bases to trimming and J lost 2 bases, with 5 bases between them. The CDR3 runs 11 residues. CDR3 sequence reads: CASRSTDTQYF. DNA for the CDR3: TGCGCCAGCCGATCCACAGATACGCAGTATTTT.

A single count supports this clonotype. The rearrangement uses TRBV15 and TRBJ2-7; possibly TRBD1 for D (5 bases). Trimming removed 1 base from V and 0 bases from J, with 10 bases in between. This CDR3 comprises 15 residues. Germline loops: CDR1 LNHNV, CDR2 YYDKDF (reference sequence). The chain's CDR3 is CATSRVADNSYEQYF. The DNA of the CDR3 is TGTGCCACCAGCAGAGTTGCGGACAACTCCTACGAGCAGTACTTC.

This clonotype has only a few counts. The J gene is TRBJ1-6, the V gene TRBV28; TRBD1 is a possible D gene (6 bases). The germline gives CDR1 MDHEN, CDR2 SYDVKM. V was cut by 2 bases and J by 13 bases, with 9 bases left in between. The CDR3 has 12 amino acids. The CDR3 region is CASSLNDRPLHF. CDR3 nucleotides: TGTGCCAGCAGTTTAAACGACAGGCCCCTCCACTTT.

This clonotype was counted only a few times. The V call is TRBV20-1, the J call TRBJ2-5, with D possibly TRBD1 on 5 matching bases. The CDR3 sequence is 12 residues long. Trimming took 3 bases from V and 2 from J, leaving 7 bases between them. The V gene's germline CDR1 is DFQATT and CDR2 SNEGSKA (reference sequence). The CDR3 nucleotides are TGCAGTGCTAGTGACAGACAAGAGACCCAGTACTTC. Translated: CSASDRQETQYF.

This rearrangement joins TRBV20-1 to TRBJ2-3; possibly TRBD2 for D (6 bases). The ends were cut back, 3 bases at V and 3 bases at J, with 10 bases in the middle. CDR1 and CDR2 from the germline V gene are DFQATT and SNEGSKA (reference sequence). CDR3 length equals 13 residues. The CDR3 sequence is CSASWRETDTQYF. CDR3 in DNA: TGCAGTGCTAGTTGGCGGGAAACAGATACGCAGTATTTT.

The V and J genes are TRBV29-1 and TRBJ2-7; D perhaps matches TRBD1 (6 bases). V lost 3 bases, J lost 11 bases, and 14 bases lay in between. Per germline, CDR1 SQVTM and CDR2 ANQGSEA. The CDR3 is 11 residues long. The CDR3 loop is CSVEATGTKYF. Written as DNA, the CDR3 is TGCAGCGTTGAGGCCACCGGGACAAAGTACTTC.

In its sample, this clonotype was seen a few times. This chain connects TRBV12-3 or TRBV12-4 to TRBJ2-1; the D is unclear. Deletions cut 5 bases from V and 7 bases from J, with 15 bases between. The CDR3 has 14 residues. CDR3 sequence: CASSLTQYRNEQFF. The CDR3 DNA follows: TGTGCCAGCAGTCTAACGCAATATAGGAATGAGCAGTTCTTC.

V and J are TRBV7-3 and TRBJ2-1, with TRBD1 matching 8 bases. There are 14 residues in the CDR3. V gave up 6 bases and J gave up 13 bases; unmatched junction bases: 14. CDR1 and CDR2 from the germline V gene are SGHTA and FQGTGA. Here the CDR3 reads CASSPAWTGKVQFF. In nucleotides, the CDR3 is TGTGCCAGCAGTCCCGCTTGGACAGGGAAGGTCCAGTTCTTC.

This clonotype was seen a handful of times. This chain connects TRBV20-1 to TRBJ1-4; D uncertain. The CDR3 is 14 residues long. CDR1 and CDR2 (germline): DFQATT, SNEGSKA (reference sequence). Trimming left V 6 bases short and J 6 bases short, with 17 bases between. For the CDR3, the DNA is TGCAGTGCCATGTTGGGGTACGGATATGAAAAACTGTTTTTT. It translates to CSAMLGYGYEKLFF.

The chain couples TRBV25-1 to TRBJ2-1, with D perhaps given as TRBD1 or TRBD2 (6 bases each). The germline gives CDR1 MGHDK, CDR2 SYGVNS. The CDR3 runs to 15 residues. V gave up 4 bases and J gave up 8 bases, with 18 bases separating them. The CDR3 coding sequence is TGTGCCAGCAGTGTAGGGGGGACCCTCCCCGATGAGCAGTTCTTC. Its protein product is CASSVGGTLPDEQFF.

This clonotype was seen many times. This chain joins TRBV18 and TRBJ2-1, with D perhaps given as TRBD1 or TRBD2 (6 bases each). The length of the CDR3 is 14 residues. V gave up 5 bases and J gave up 7 bases, with 15 bases separating them. Germline CDR1 KGHSH, CDR2 LQKENI. The CDR3 loop is CASSTLQGGNEQFF. CDR3 coding DNA: TGTGCCAGCTCAACACTACAAGGGGGGAATGAGCAGTTCTTC.

This clonotype was counted at least ten times. This chain joins TRBV5-1 and TRBJ2-3, with a tentative D call TRBD2 (6 bases). CDR1 is SGHRS, CDR2 YFSETQ, per germline. Trimming removed 4 bases from V and 0 bases from J, with 12 bases in between. The CDR3 is made up of 15 amino acids. Here the CDR3 DNA reads TGCGCCAGCAGCACCCGGGACTCTAGCACAGATACGCAGTATTTT. It yields the protein CASSTRDSSTDTQYF.

This clonotype was detected only a few times. The chain recombines TRBV20-1 with TRBJ2-5, with 10 positions matching TRBD2. V shed 4 bases and J 5 bases; nucleotides not matched to a gene: 16. The CDR3 sequence is 17 residues long. CDR1 DFQATT and CDR2 SNEGSKA come from the germline V gene (reference sequence). CDR3 sequence: CSAKGLAGVVSGETQYF. The CDR3 coding sequence is TGCAGTGCTAAGGGGCTAGCGGGAGTAGTCTCCGGCGAGACCCAGTACTTC.